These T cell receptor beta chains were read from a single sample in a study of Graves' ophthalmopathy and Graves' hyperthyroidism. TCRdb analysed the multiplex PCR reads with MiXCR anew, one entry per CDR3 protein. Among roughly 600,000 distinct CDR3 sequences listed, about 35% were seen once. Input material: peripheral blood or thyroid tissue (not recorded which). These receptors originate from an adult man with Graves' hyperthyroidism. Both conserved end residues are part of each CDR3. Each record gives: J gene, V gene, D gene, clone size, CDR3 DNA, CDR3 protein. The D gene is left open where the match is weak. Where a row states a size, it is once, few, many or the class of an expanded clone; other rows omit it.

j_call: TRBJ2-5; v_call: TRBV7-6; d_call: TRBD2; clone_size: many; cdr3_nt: TGTGCCAGCAGCTTATTCGCTAGCGGGAGGGCCGAGGAGACCCAGTACTTC; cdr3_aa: CASSLFASGRAEETQYF
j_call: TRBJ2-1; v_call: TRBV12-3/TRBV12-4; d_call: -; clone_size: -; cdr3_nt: TGTGCCAGCAGTTTTGCCGGGAGCGCCTACAATGAGCAGTTCTTC; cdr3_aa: CASSFAGSAYNEQFF
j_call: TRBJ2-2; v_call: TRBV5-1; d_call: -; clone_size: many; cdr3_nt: TGCGCCAGCAGCTTGCAGGGACCCCCAGACAGACTTTACGGGGAGCTGTTTTTT; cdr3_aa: CASSLQGPPDRLYGELFF
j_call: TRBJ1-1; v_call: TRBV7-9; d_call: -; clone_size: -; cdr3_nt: TGCGCCAGCAGCTTGGGGACCGGGGGACCGAACACTGAAGCTTTCTTT; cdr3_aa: CASSLGTGGPNTEAFF
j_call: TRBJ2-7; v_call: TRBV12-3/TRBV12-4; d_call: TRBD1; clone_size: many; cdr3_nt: TGTGCCAGCAGTTTTCGACAGGGTAACGAGCAGTACTTC; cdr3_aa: CASSFRQGNEQYF
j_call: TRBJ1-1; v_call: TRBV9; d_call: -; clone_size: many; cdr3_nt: TGTGCCAGCAGCCCTCCGGGTGCGGGTTTGGGCACTGAAGCTTTCTTT; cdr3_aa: CASSPPGAGLGTEAFF
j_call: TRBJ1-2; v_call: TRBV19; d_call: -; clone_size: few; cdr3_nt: TGTGCCAGTAGTAGAGTGGGGGACCTTTATGGCTACACCTTC; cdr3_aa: CASSRVGDLYGYTF
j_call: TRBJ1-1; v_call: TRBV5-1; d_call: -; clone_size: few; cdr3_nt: TGCGCCAGCAGCTTAAGACCCCTTAACACTGAAGCTTTCTTT; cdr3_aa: CASSLRPLNTEAFF
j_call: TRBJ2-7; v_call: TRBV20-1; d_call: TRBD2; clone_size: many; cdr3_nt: TGCAGTGCTAGAAGTGGGACTAGCGGGAGTAAAGGCGGTTACGAGCAGTACTTC; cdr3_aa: CSARSGTSGSKGGYEQYF
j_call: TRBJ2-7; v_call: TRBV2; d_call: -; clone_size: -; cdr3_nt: TGTGCCAGCAGATTCGGACAGGGAGGGAACGAGCAGTACTTC; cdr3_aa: CASRFGQGGNEQYF
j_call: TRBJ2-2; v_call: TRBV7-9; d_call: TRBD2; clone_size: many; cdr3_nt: TGTGCCAGCAGCTCCCTAGCGGGAGCGAACACCGGGGAGCTGTTTTTT; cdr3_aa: CASSSLAGANTGELFF
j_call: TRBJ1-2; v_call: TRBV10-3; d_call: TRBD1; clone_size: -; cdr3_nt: TGTGCCAGCTCACCTACACAGGGGGCGTACTATGGCTACACCTTC; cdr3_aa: CASSPTQGAYYGYTF
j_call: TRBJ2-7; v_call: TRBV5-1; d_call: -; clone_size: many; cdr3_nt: TGCGCCAGCAGCTTGGAACGGGTGTCCTCCTACGAGCAGTACTTC; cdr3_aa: CASSLERVSSYEQYF
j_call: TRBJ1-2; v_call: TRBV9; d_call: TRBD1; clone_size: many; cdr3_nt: TGTGCCAGCAGCGTAGAGGTCGGACAGGGAAAGGGCTACACCTTC; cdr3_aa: CASSVEVGQGKGYTF
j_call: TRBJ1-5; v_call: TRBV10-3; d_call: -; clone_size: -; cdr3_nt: TGTGCCATCTTTGGGGGTGGGCAGACTAGCAATCAGCCCCAGCATTTT; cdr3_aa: CAIFGGGQTSNQPQHF
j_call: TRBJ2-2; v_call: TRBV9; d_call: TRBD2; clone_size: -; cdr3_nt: TGTGCCAGCAGCTTGGGGACTAGCGGGGAGCAGTTCTTT; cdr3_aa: CASSLGTSGEQFF
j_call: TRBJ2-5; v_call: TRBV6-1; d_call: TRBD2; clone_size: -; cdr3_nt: TGTGCCAGCAGTGGTGCGGGGGGGACACTCCAAGAGACCCAGTACTTC; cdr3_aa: CASSGAGGTLQETQYF
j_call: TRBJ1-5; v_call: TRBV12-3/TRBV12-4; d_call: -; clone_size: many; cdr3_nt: TGTGCCAGCAGTTTTGACCGGGACAGCAATCAGCCCCAGCATTTT; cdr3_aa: CASSFDRDSNQPQHF
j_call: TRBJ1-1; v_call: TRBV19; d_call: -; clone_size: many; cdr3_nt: TGTGCCAGTAGTATCCTACAGAACACTGAAGCTTTCTTT; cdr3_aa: CASSILQNTEAFF
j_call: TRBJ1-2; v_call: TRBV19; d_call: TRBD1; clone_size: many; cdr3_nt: TGTGCCAGCGGGACAGGGTATGGCTACACCTTC; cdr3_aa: CASGTGYGYTF
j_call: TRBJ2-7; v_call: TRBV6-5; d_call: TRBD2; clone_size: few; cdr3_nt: TGTGCCAGCAGTTCGGTAGCGGGAGCGGACTACGAGCAGTACTTC; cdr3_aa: CASSSVAGADYEQYF
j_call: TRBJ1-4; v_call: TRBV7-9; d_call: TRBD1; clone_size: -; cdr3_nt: TGTGCCAGCAGCTTCCGGGACAGGGAGTATGAAAGGCTGTTTTTT; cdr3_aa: CASSFRDREYERLFF
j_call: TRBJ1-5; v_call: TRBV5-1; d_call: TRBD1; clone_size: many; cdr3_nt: TGCGCCAGCAGCGTGGGGACAGGGGGCCCTCAGCCCCAGCATTTT; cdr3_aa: CASSVGTGGPQPQHF
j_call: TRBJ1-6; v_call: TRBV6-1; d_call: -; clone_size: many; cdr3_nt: TGTGCCAGCACGCGGGACCCATCTTCCCCCCTCCACTTT; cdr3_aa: CASTRDPSSPLHF
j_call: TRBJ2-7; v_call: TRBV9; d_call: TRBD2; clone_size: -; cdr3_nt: TGTGCCAGCGGCCCCGGCGGGGGCTACGAGCAGTACTTC; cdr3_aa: CASGPGGGYEQYF
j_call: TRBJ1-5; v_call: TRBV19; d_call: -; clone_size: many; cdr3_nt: TGTGCCAGTAGTGACGGATACAATCAGCCCCAGCATTTT; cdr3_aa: CASSDGYNQPQHF
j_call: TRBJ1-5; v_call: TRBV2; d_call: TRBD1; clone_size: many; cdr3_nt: TGTGCCAGCAGTGCCCGGGACAGGGGGAATCAGCCCCAGCATTTT; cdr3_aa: CASSARDRGNQPQHF
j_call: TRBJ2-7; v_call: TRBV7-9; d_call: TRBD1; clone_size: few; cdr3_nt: TGTGCCAGCAGTTCATTTGGACAGGGTATTTACGAGCAGTACTTC; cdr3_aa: CASSSFGQGIYEQYF